The subject of this entry is one T cell receptor beta chain. As handled by the study authors: Reference gene primer amplification yielded estimated nucleated cell counts. Clones were read by immunoSEQ multiplex PCR, and TCRdb kept only the in-frame ones, dropping some. V and J calls and clone size are as listed in that table; D and trimming were resolved from the DNA. Altogether some 150,000 clones are present, around nine tenths being singletons, with the ten largest covering about 10%. The entry originates in a study of blood T cell repertoires in COVID-19. The CDR3 extends over 13 amino acids. From germline, CDR1 is LNHNV and CDR2 YYDKDF (reference sequence). V lost 3 bases to trimming and J lost 11 bases, with 15 bases between them.

The chain is built from TRBV15 and TRBJ2-3; weak D call: TRBD2 (6 bases). The sequenced material came from peripheral blood. The receptor was derived from a man between 45 and 60 years old with active or convalescent COVID-19. The CDR3 sequence is CATSSLIGLQQYF. Written as DNA, the CDR3 is TGTGCCACCAGCAGCCTAATCGGACTACAGCAGTATTTT.